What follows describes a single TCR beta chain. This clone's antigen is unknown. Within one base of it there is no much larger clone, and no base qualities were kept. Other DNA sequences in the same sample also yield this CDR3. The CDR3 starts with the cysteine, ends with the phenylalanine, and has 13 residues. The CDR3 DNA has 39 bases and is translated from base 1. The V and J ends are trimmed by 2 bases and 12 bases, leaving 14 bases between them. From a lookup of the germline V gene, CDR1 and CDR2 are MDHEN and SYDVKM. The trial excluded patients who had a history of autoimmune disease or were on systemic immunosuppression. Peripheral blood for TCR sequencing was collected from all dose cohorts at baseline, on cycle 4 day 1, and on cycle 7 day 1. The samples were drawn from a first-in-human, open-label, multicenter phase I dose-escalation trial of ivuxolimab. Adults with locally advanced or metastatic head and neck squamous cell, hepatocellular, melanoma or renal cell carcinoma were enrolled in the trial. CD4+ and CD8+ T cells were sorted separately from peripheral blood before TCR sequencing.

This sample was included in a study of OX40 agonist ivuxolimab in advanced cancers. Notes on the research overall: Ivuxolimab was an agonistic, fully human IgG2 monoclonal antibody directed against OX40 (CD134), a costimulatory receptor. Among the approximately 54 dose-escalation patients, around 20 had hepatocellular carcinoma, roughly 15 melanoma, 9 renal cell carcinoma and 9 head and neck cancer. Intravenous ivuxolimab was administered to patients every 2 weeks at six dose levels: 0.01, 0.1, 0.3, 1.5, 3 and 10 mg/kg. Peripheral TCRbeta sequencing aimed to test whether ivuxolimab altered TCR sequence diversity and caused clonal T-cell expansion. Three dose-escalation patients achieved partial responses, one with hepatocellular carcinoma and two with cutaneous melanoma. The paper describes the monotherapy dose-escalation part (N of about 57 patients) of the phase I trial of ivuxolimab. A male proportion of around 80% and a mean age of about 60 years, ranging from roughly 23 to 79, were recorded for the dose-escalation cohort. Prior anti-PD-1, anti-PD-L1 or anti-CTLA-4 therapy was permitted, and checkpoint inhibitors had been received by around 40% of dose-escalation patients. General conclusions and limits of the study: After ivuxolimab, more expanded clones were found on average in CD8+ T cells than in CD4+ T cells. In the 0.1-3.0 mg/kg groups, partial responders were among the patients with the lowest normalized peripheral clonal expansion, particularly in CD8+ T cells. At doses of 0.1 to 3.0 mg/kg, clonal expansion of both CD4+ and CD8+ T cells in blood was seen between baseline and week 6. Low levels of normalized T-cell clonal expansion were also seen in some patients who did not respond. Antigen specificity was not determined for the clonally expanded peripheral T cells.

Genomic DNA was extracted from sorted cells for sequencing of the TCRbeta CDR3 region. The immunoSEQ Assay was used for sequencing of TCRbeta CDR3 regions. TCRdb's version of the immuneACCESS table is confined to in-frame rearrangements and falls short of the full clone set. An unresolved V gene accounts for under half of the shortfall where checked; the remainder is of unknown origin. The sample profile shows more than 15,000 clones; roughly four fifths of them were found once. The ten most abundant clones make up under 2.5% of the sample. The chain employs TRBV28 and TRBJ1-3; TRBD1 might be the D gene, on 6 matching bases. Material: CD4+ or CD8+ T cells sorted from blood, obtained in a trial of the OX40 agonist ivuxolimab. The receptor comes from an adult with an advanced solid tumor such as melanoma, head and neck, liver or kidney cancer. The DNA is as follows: TGTGCCAGCAGTTTAGCGGGGGCTCTCTACATATATTTT. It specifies CASSLAGALYIYF.